The 22 T cell receptor beta chains below were found in one sample sequenced in a study of identical twins. Via MiXCR, TCRdb re-called the 5' RACE reads, giving one row per CDR3 protein. The sample contains around 280,000 distinct CDR3 sequences, 6.5% to 9.5% of which appear only once. The same specimen was also included in a second study, on yellow fever vaccine responses in identical twins.

The sequenced material came from memory (CD45RO+) T cells sorted from blood. The receptors were gathered from a woman aged 18-35 years in good health.

This clonotype occurred a few times. The chain recombines TRBV5-1 with TRBJ2-3; 16 bases are a match to TRBD2. Germline CDR1 and CDR2: SGHRS and YFSETQ. Trimming cost V 0 bases and J 0 bases; bases outside gene matches: 4. This CDR3 is 19 amino acids long. The CDR3 DNA reads as TGCGCCAGCAGCTTGGGACCGGGACTAGCGGGAGGGAGCACAGATACGCAGTATTTT. Translation gives CASSLGPGLAGGSTDTQYF.

This clonotype was seen at least ten times. The CDR3 is CASSYRTSGSTNTGELFF. The DNA of the CDR3 is TGTGCCAGCAGTTACCGGACTAGCGGGTCTACGAACACCGGGGAGCTGTTTTTT. The chain is built from TRBV7-2 and TRBJ2-2; TRBD2 matches 11 bases. Losses at the gene ends were 6 bases for V and 0 bases for J; bases not matched to a gene: 9. Looked up from germline, CDR1 is SGHTA and CDR2 is FQGNSA. The CDR3 covers 18 residues.

This clonotype was found a few times. The chain has TRBV11-2 and TRBJ2-2, with unresolved D. Germline CDR1 SGHAT, CDR2 FQNNGV. V was pared by 1 base and J by 5 bases, with 11 bases between. CDR3 length: 15 amino acids. Here the CDR3 DNA reads TGTGCCAGCAGCTTAGGTCAAACGGAGACCGGGGAGCTGTTTTTT. It translates to CASSLGQTETGELFF.

This clonotype was found a few times. CDR3 bases: TGTGCCAGCATCATCCCGGGACAGAGTAATGGCTACACCTTC. Its translation is CASIIPGQSNGYTF. The J gene is TRBJ1-2, the V gene TRBV28, with 7 bases matching TRBD1. Germline-derived CDR1 and CDR2 are MDHEN and SYDVKM. The CDR3 is 14 amino acids. After removal of 7 bases from V and 6 bases from J, the junction contained 11 bases not matched to a gene.

This clonotype was detected many times. This chain's CDR3 is CAIKPGQASYNEQFF. The CDR3 coding sequence is TGTGCCATCAAGCCGGGACAGGCCTCCTACAATGAGCAGTTCTTC. V gene TRBV10-3 combines with J gene TRBJ2-1; 8 bases are shared with TRBD1. In germline, CDR1 is ENHRY, CDR2 SYGVKD. The V gene end was trimmed by 7 bases and the J gene end by 0 bases; junction bases not matched to a gene: 5. This CDR3 region has 15 residues.

There are many counts of this clonotype. The rearrangement joins TRBV10-3 to TRBJ1-5, with no clear D. CDR3 length: 15 residues. Germline V CDR1 and CDR2: ENHRY, SYGVKD. The ends were cut back, 3 bases at V and 0 bases at J, with 9 bases in the middle. CDR3 loop: CAISEGQYSNQPQHF. CDR3 in DNA: TGTGCCATCAGTGAAGGGCAGTATAGCAATCAGCCCCAGCATTTT.

Many counts were recorded for this clonotype. The rearrangement uses TRBV29-1 and TRBJ2-1; 9 nucleotides align to TRBD2. This CDR3 has 13 amino acids. Looked up from germline, CDR1 is SQVTM and CDR2 is ANQGSEA. Trimming removed 6 bases from V and 3 bases from J; junction bases left unmatched: 3. The CDR3 loop reads CSVRSGSYNEQFF. CDR3 DNA sequence: TGCAGCGTCCGTAGCGGGAGCTACAATGAGCAGTTCTTC.

This clonotype was counted many times. This chain links TRBV12-3 or TRBV12-4 with TRBJ2-1; 8 bases are a match to TRBD2. The V gene end was trimmed by 1 base and the J gene end by 4 bases; junction bases not matched to a gene: 0. The CDR3 spans 14 residues. The CDR3 coding sequence is TGTGCCAGCAGTTTAGGCGGGGGGTACAATGAGCAGTTCTTC. It is translated as CASSLGGGYNEQFF.

This sequence joins TRBV6-5 and TRBJ1-1; 8 positions agree with TRBD1. The CDR3 spans 17 residues. V lost 2 bases and J lost 1; bases outside the gene matches: 9. Per germline, CDR1 MNHEY and CDR2 SVGAGI. CDR3 in DNA: TGTGCCAGCAGTTACCCGGGTATAGGACAGGGGAACACTGAAGCTTTCTTT. Translating gives CASSYPGIGQGNTEAFF.

This clonotype was observed many times. CDR3 region: CASSRTGMSGNEQFF. The CDR3 DNA follows: TGTGCCAGCAGCCGCACAGGGATGTCCGGGAATGAGCAGTTCTTC. The gene calls are TRBV7-9 and TRBJ2-1, with D maybe TRBD1 (6 bases). The CDR3 spans 15 residues. The V and J ends lost 5 bases and 7 bases respectively, with 18 bases between them. CDR1 and CDR2 from the germline V gene are SEHNR and FQNEAQ (reference sequence).

This chain joins TRBV5-1 and TRBJ1-2; 10 nucleotides align to TRBD1. CDR3 length: 15 residues. CDR1 is SGHRS and CDR2 is YFSETQ in the germline V gene. The V gene end was trimmed by 4 bases and the J gene end by 6 bases; junction bases not matched to a gene: 9. The CDR3 here is CASSIAGTGDDGYTF. The CDR3 nucleotides are TGCGCCAGCAGCATCGCCGGGACAGGGGATGATGGCTACACCTTC.

This clonotype has at least ten counts. V is TRBV12-3 or TRBV12-4 and J is TRBJ2-1, with D possibly TRBD2 on 6 matching bases. This CDR3 region has 17 residues. V was pared by 5 bases and J by 0 bases, with 17 bases between. The DNA for the CDR3 is TGTGCCAGCAGTCCGCCCTTAGCGGAAAGCTCCTACAATGAGCAGTTCTTC. This translates into CASSPPLAESSYNEQFF.

This clonotype occurred a few times. The rearrangement joins TRBV7-3 to TRBJ1-1; a possible D gene is TRBD1 (5 bases). CDR3 size: 14 residues. Germline V gives CDR1 SGHTA, CDR2 FQGTGA. V was clipped by 4 bases and J by 6 bases, with 15 bases between them. The CDR3 nucleotides are TGTGCCAGCAGCTCAGGCAGGGAGAGGGCTGAAGCTTTCTTT. The encoded protein is CASSSGRERAEAFF.

This chain uses TRBV15 with TRBJ1-1; D is possibly TRBD1 (6 bases). The CDR3 covers 19 residues. CDR1 and CDR2 (germline): LNHNV, YYDKDF (reference sequence). Trimming removed 0 bases from V and 2 bases from J, with 22 bases in between. The CDR3 nucleotides are TGTGCCACCAGCAGAGATGGCCGTTGGCAGGGGAGAGGAAACACTGAAGCTTTCTTT. Translation: CATSRDGRWQGRGNTEAFF.

There are a few counts of this clonotype. The rearrangement uses TRBV20-1 and TRBJ1-6; no definite D call. CDR3 length: 15 residues. Germline CDR1 is DFQATT and CDR2 is SNEGSKA (reference sequence). V lost 0 bases, J lost 8 bases, and 14 bases lay in between. CDR3: CSARDPQSRDSPLHF. The CDR3 bases are TGCAGTGCTAGAGATCCCCAGTCTCGGGATTCACCCCTCCACTTT.

The chain joins TRBV27 to TRBJ2-1, with 7 bases aligning to TRBD1. This CDR3 comprises 13 residues. Germline-derived CDR1 and CDR2 are MNHEY and SMNVEV (reference sequence). Trimming removed 6 bases from V and 6 bases from J; junction bases left unmatched: 5. CDR3 region: CASSIRDSNEQFF. CDR3 nucleotides: TGTGCCAGCAGCATCCGGGACAGCAATGAGCAGTTCTTC.

The chain uses TRBV5-5 and TRBJ2-3; TRBD2 matches 13 bases. J was trimmed by 4 bases and V by 4 bases; bases with no gene match: 6. Germline V lookup: CDR1 SGHKS, CDR2 YYEKEE (reference sequence). This CDR3 is 16 amino acids long. DNA of the CDR3: TGTGCCAGCAGCCCCGGACTAGCGGGAGCTGCAGATACGCAGTATTTT. This translates into CASSPGLAGAADTQYF.

The table lists this clonotype with a few counts. The CDR3: CSVDLGQGYEQYF. CDR3 in DNA: TGCAGCGTTGACCTGGGACAGGGCTACGAGCAGTACTTC. The rearrangement joins TRBV29-1 to TRBJ2-7; 9 nucleotides match TRBD1. V shed 3 bases, J shed 3 bases, and the junction held 3 bases outside the gene matches. The V gene's germline CDR1 is SQVTM and CDR2 ANQGSEA. The CDR3 loop spans 13 amino acids.

The chain uses TRBV28 and TRBJ2-2; TRBD1 aligns across 8 bases. Germline V gene sequence: CDR1 MDHEN, CDR2 SYDVKM. Trimming took 6 bases from V and 0 from J; bases not matched to a gene: 6. CDR3 size: 16 residues. CDR3 sequence: CASSHQGASNTGELFF. In nucleotides, the CDR3 is TGTGCCAGCAGCCACCAGGGGGCTTCGAACACCGGGGAGCTGTTTTTT.

This clonotype came up a few times. The rearrangement uses TRBV6-5 and TRBJ2-2, with D hard to call. Germline CDR1 reads MNHEY; CDR2 reads SVGAGI. V was clipped by 4 bases and J by 0 bases, with 12 bases between them. This CDR3 is 16 amino acids long. The CDR3 reads CASSSFYLTNTGELFF. The CDR3 DNA sequence: TGTGCCAGCAGTTCCTTCTACCTCACGAACACCGGGGAGCTGTTTTTT.

The chain combines TRBV5-1 with TRBJ2-7; TRBD1 aligns across 8 bases. V was clipped by 2 bases and J by 7 bases; unmatched bases: 5. Germline CDR1 reads SGHRS; CDR2 reads YFSETQ. This CDR3 has 13 residues. This CDR3 is CASSLRQGREQYF. The CDR3 bases are TGCGCCAGCAGCTTACGACAGGGGAGGGAGCAGTACTTC. The complete variable domain, with remaining parts taken from reference TRBV5-1 and TRBJ2-7, reads KAGVTQTPRYLIKTRGQQVTLSCSPISGHRSVSWYQQTPGQGLQFLFEYFSETQRNKGNFPGRFSGRQFSNSRSEMNVSTLELGDSALYLCASSLRQGREQYFGPGTRLTVT.

The chain employs TRBV20-1 and TRBJ2-1, with D maybe TRBD2 (6 bases). CDR1 is DFQATT, CDR2 SNEGSKA, per germline (reference sequence). V lost 5 bases and J 5 bases, leaving 19 bases between the germline ends. CDR3 length equals 15 residues. The CDR3: CSAWGLQDDNNEQFF. CDR3 DNA: TGCAGTGCTTGGGGACTTCAAGATGACAACAATGAGCAGTTCTTC.